This is a list of T cell receptor beta chains from one sample in a study of graft-versus-host responses after intestinal transplantation. Produced via immunoSEQ multiplex PCR; TCRdb's table is partial and in-frame only. The table has about 90,000 clones, 80% to 95% seen once. Antigens for these TCRs are unknown. The sequencing used unstimulated CD8+ T cells sorted from spleen or lymph node cells, collected before transplant. These receptors came from a human donor who was the organ donor for an intestinal transplant. The CDR3 runs from the conserved cysteine through the conserved F or W. The D gene is left open where the match is weak. Some rows mark clone size as missing; the rest say once, few, many or name a class of expanded clone.

-	TRBV6-5	TRBJ2-7	TRBD2	TGTGCCAGCAGTCACCTGGCGGGGGGCTACGAGCAGTACTTC	CASSHLAGGYEQYF
-	TRBV19	TRBJ2-1	-	TGTGCCAGTAGTATTGCAGCGATCCCCTCCAATGAGCAGTTCTTC	CASSIAAIPSNEQFF
-	TRBV6-4	TRBJ2-2	TRBD2	TGTGCCAGCAGTGAGACCTTAGCGGGAGCCCTAAGAGGCGGGGAGCTGTTTTTT	CASSETLAGALRGGELFF
few	TRBV30	TRBJ1-6	TRBD1	TGTGCCTGGTCGGACAGGGGTAGGAATTCACCCCTCCACTTT	CAWSDRGRNSPLHF
once	TRBV9	TRBJ2-1	TRBD2	TGTGCCAGCAGCGTAGGAGCGGGAGATTCCTACAATGAGCAGTTCTTC	CASSVGAGDSYNEQFF
once	TRBV5-4	TRBJ1-4	-	TGTGCCAGCAGTTTCCGGGGGGGTGAAAAACTGTTTTTT	CASSFRGGEKLFF
-	TRBV6-1	TRBJ1-1	TRBD1	TGTGCCAGCAGTGAAGGCCAGGGGGCCATGAACACTGAAGCTTTCTTT	CASSEGQGAMNTEAFF
-	TRBV7-9	TRBJ2-1	TRBD2	TGTGCCAGCAGCGCCGGACTAGCGGTCTACAATGAGCAGTTCTTC	CASSAGLAVYNEQFF
-	TRBV7-9	TRBJ2-3	TRBD1	TGTGCCAGCAGCTTTTTGGACAGGGGACCAGATACGCAGTATTTT	CASSFLDRGPDTQYF
-	TRBV7-3	TRBJ2-1	TRBD1	TGTGCCAGCAGAGCCGGGACAGACAATGAGCAGTTCTTC	CASRAGTDNEQFF
many	TRBV9	TRBJ1-3	-	TGTGCCAGCTCCTCGGGCTCTGGAAACACCATATATTTT	CASSSGSGNTIYF
-	TRBV9	TRBJ2-3	-	TGTGCCAGCAGCCCCGGGCAGGGAAGCACAGATACGCAGTATTTT	CASSPGQGSTDTQYF
few	TRBV27	TRBJ2-5	TRBD2	TGTGCCAGCAGTCCTAGCGGGAGTTGGGAGACCCAGTACTTC	CASSPSGSWETQYF
-	TRBV5-6	TRBJ2-7	-	TGTGCCAGCAGCTTGGGGGGCAACTACGAGCAGTACTTC	CASSLGGNYEQYF
-	TRBV28	TRBJ1-5	-	TGTGCCAGCAGTCCCCCGGGGGGGCTCGGTCAGCCCCAGCATTTT	CASSPPGGLGQPQHF
-	TRBV27	TRBJ2-7	TRBD1	TGTGCCACGGGACAGGCTCACTACGAGCAGTACTTC	CATGQAHYEQYF
-	TRBV5-1	TRBJ2-1	-	TGCGCCAGCAGCGGGGGCCCCGGGACTACGAATGAGCAGTTCTTC	CASSGGPGTTNEQFF
-	TRBV7-8	TRBJ2-2	-	TGTGCCAGCAGCTTAGCTAAAACCGGGGAGCTGTTTTTT	CASSLAKTGELFF
-	TRBV7-9	TRBJ1-1	-	TGTGCCAGCAGGAGGGAGGGGGGGCTGGGCACTGAAGCTTTCTTT	CASRREGGLGTEAFF
-	TRBV27	TRBJ1-2	-	TGTGCCAGCAGTTTATCGGCCGCCAACTATGGCTACACCTTC	CASSLSAANYGYTF
-	TRBV19	TRBJ2-2	TRBD2	TGTGCCAGTAGTATCCACCCGGGACTAGCGGGAGTCGGCACCGGGGAGCTGTTTTTT	CASSIHPGLAGVGTGELFF
-	TRBV7-9	TRBJ2-1	-	TGTGCCAGCAGCTCTCTTACCTACAATGAGCAGTTCTTC	CASSSLTYNEQFF
-	TRBV27	TRBJ1-4	-	TGTGCCAGCACCCGGGGAGGCGGTGAAAAACTGTTTTTT	CASTRGGGEKLFF
-	TRBV7-3	TRBJ2-1	TRBD2	TGTGCCAGCAAACTAGCGGGAGAGTACAATGAGCAGTTCTTC	CASKLAGEYNEQFF
once	TRBV5-1	TRBJ2-3	TRBD2	TGCGCCAGCAGCCCCCTCCGGGGGGACCCAGATACGCAGTATTTT	CASSPLRGDPDTQYF
-	TRBV10-3	TRBJ2-1	TRBD1	TGTGCCACCCTAGGGGGCCATGAGCAGTTCTTC	CATLGGHEQFF
-	TRBV4-3	TRBJ2-1	-	TGCGCCAGCAGCCAAGATCCCCAGGGGGGAGGTGAGCAGTTCTTC	CASSQDPQGGGEQFF
-	TRBV29-1	TRBJ1-2	-	TGCAGCGTTGAGGCCTTATATGGCTACACCTTC	CSVEALYGYTF
-	TRBV5-6	TRBJ1-4	-	TGTGCCAGCAGCTTGTCGGGTCTTGTTCAGGGCTCAGCAAAACTGTTTTTT	CASSLSGLVQGSAKLFF
-	TRBV27	TRBJ2-7	-	TGTGCCAGCAGTCCGCGCCGTGAGTCACTGGCCTACGAGCAGTACTTC	CASSPRRESLAYEQYF
-	TRBV5-4	TRBJ1-1	-	TGTGCCAGCAGCTTGGTTGGCAGGGTCACTGAAGCTTTCTTT	CASSLVGRVTEAFF
once	TRBV6-5	TRBJ2-5	TRBD2	TGTGCCAGCAGAACTGTAGCGGGAGAGGCCCAGTACTTC	CASRTVAGEAQYF
-	TRBV4-1	TRBJ1-1	-	TGCGCCAGCAGCCAAGAGTGGCAGACTAACACTGAAGCTTTCTTT	CASSQEWQTNTEAFF
-	TRBV2	TRBJ1-3	-	TGTGCCAGCAGCGGTTTCGGGGGGCGAGGAAACACCATATATTTT	CASSGFGGRGNTIYF
-	TRBV6-6	TRBJ1-5	-	TGTGCCAGCAGCCCCAGGGTGCAGTTTCAGCCCCAGCATTTT	CASSPRVQFQPQHF
-	TRBV6-5	TRBJ1-1	-	TGTGCCAGCGGGGAAAAAGGAGGGACTGAAGCTTTCTTT	CASGEKGGTEAFF
-	TRBV4-1	TRBJ2-3	TRBD1	TGCGCCAGCAGCCTAGGACAGGGGACAGATACGCAGTATTTT	CASSLGQGTDTQYF
once	TRBV19	TRBJ2-7	TRBD1	TGTGCCAGTAGCGCAGGGGGAAGGGGATACGAGCAGTACTTC	CASSAGGRGYEQYF
-	TRBV27	TRBJ2-7	-	TGTGCCAGCGGATTTCAGGGCCGCGAGCAGTACTTC	CASGFQGREQYF
-	TRBV4-3	TRBJ2-1	TRBD2	TGCGCCAGCAGCCAACATTACCCGGCGGGGGTGGTGTACAATGAGCAGTTCTTC	CASSQHYPAGVVYNEQFF
-	TRBV9	TRBJ1-1	TRBD1	TGTGCCAGCGGCCTGGACAGGGGAATGAACACTGAAGCTTTCTTT	CASGLDRGMNTEAFF
-	TRBV10-3	TRBJ2-2	TRBD2	TGTGCCATCAGTTGGGAGGGCACCGGGGAGCTGTTTTTT	CAISWEGTGELFF
-	TRBV7-2	TRBJ2-2	TRBD2	TGTGCCAGCAGCTCTAGTGGGACTACCCTCTTCGGGGAGCTGTTTTTT	CASSSSGTTLFGELFF
-	TRBV7-9	TRBJ1-2	TRBD1	TGTGCCAGCAGCACAGGGGGCGGCTACACCTTC	CASSTGGGYTF
-	TRBV10-3	TRBJ2-5	-	TGTGCCATCAGTGAGCCTGGCGGGGCAATCCAAGAGACCCAGTACTTC	CAISEPGGAIQETQYF
-	TRBV11-2	TRBJ2-2	-	TGTGCCAGCAGCTTAGGGCCTAGCACCGGGGAGCTGTTTTTT	CASSLGPSTGELFF
-	TRBV4-2	TRBJ1-2	TRBD1	TGTGCCAGCAGCCAAGTAGGGGGCGATGGCTACACCTTC	CASSQVGGDGYTF
-	TRBV27	TRBJ2-5	TRBD2	TGTGCCAGCAGTTTACGGAGCGGGGAGGAACAAGAGACCCAGTACTTC	CASSLRSGEEQETQYF
-	TRBV28	TRBJ2-2	TRBD2	TGTGCCAGCAGTTTAGCGGGAGGCACCGGGGAGCTGTTTTTT	CASSLAGGTGELFF
-	TRBV4-3	TRBJ2-5	TRBD2	TGCGCCAGCAGCCAAGCCGGACTAGCGGCCGAAGAGACCCAGTACTTC	CASSQAGLAAEETQYF
-	TRBV7-6	TRBJ2-5	-	TGTGCCAGCAGCCCCTACCAGAGACAGGCTGAAGAGACCCAGTACTTC	CASSPYQRQAEETQYF
-	TRBV27	TRBJ2-7	-	TGTGCCAGCAGTTTTAGGAGCTCCTACGAGCAGTACTTC	CASSFRSSYEQYF
-	TRBV7-8	TRBJ2-5	-	TGTGCCAGCACCCTGTCCGGGGGGACCCAGTACTTC	CASTLSGGTQYF
few	TRBV25-1	TRBJ1-5	-	TGTGCCAGCATTGTATGCAATCAGCCCCAGCATTTT	CASIVCNQPQHF
-	TRBV11-2	TRBJ2-5	-	TGTGCCAGCAGCTTAGGGGTAGGGGGAGAGACCCAGTACTTC	CASSLGVGGETQYF
-	TRBV5-5	TRBJ2-1	-	TGTGCCAGCAGCCTCAATGAGCAGTTCTTC	CASSLNEQFF
-	TRBV5-8	TRBJ2-1	-	TGTGCCAGCAGCTTGATCGCGTATAGTGAGCAGTTCTTC	CASSLIAYSEQFF